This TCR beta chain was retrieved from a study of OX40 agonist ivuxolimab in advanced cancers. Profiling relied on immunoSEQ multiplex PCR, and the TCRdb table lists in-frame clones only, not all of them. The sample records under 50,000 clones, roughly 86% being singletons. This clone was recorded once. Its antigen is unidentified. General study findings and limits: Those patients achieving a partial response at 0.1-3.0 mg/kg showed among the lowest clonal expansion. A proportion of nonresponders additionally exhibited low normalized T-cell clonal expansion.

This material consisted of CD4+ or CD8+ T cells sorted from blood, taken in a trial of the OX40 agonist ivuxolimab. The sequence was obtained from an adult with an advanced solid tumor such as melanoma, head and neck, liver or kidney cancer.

The CDR3 bases are TGCGCCAGCAGCACCCGAGGCGGGTCAGATACGCAGTATTTT. Its translation: CASSTRGGSDTQYF. The V call is TRBV5-1, the J call TRBJ2-3; D is perhaps TRBD2 (5 bases). Trimming pared 4 bases from V and 4 bases from J, leaving 13 bases between. Germline CDR1 SGHRS, CDR2 YFSETQ. CDR3 length equals 14 residues.